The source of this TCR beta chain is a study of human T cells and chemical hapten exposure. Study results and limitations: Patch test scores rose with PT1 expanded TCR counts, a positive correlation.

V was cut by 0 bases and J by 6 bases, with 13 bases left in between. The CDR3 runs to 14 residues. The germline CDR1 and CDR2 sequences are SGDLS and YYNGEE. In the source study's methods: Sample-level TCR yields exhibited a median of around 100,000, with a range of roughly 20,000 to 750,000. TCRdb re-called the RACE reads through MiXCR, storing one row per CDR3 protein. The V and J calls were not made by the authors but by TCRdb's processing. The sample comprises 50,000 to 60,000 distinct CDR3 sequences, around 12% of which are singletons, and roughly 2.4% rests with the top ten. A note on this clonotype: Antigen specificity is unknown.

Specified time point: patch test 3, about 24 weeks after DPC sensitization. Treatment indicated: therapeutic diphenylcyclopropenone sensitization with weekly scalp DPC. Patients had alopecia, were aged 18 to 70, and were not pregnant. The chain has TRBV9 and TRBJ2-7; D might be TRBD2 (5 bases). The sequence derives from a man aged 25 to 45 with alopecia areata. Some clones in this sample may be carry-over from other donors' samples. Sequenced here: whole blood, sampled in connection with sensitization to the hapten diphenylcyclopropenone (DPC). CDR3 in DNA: TGTGCCAGCAGCGTAGTAGATTCCGGGGTCGAGCAGTACTTC. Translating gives CASSVVDSGVEQYF.